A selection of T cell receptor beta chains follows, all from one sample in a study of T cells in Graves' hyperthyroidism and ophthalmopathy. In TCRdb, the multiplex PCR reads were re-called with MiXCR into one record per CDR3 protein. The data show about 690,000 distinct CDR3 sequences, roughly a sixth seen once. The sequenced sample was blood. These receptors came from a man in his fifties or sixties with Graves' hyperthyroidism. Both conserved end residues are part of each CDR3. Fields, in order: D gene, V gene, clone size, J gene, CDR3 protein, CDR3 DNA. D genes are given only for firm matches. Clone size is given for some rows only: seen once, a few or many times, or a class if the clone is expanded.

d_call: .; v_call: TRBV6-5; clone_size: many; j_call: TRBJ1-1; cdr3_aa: CASSSPGGGNTEAFF; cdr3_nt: TGTGCCAGCAGCTCCCCAGGCGGGGGAAACACTGAAGCTTTCTTT
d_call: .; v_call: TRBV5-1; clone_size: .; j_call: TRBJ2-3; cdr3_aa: CASSLLRGSTDTQYF; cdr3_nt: TGCGCCAGCAGCTTGTTGCGCGGGAGCACAGATACGCAGTATTTT
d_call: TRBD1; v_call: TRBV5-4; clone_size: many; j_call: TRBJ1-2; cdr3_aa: CASSWDRDAYGYTF; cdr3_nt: TGTGCCAGCAGCTGGGACAGGGATGCCTATGGCTACACCTTC
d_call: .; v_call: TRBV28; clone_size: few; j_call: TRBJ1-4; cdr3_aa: CASSSQKTRYEKLFF; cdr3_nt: TGTGCCAGCAGTTCGCAGAAGACACGTTATGAAAAACTGTTTTTT
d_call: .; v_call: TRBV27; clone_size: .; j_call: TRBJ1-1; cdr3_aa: CASSPQWTHTEAFF; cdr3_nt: TGTGCCAGCAGTCCCCAATGGACTCACACTGAAGCTTTCTTT
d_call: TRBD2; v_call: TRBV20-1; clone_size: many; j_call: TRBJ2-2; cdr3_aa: CSAASGRDGELFF; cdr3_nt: TGCAGTGCTGCAAGCGGGAGAGACGGGGAGCTGTTTTTT
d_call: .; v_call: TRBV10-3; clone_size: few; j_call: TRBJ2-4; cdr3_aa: CAISEPGAKNIQYF; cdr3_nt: TGTGCCATCAGTGAACCAGGAGCCAAAAACATTCAGTACTTC
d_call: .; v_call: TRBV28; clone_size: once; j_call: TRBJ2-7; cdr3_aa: CASSFDGGVQYF; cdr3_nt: TGTGCCAGCAGTTTTGACGGAGGGGTGCAGTACTTC
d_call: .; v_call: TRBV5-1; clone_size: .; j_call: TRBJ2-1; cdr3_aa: CASSPPGARGRGNEQFF; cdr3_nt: TGCGCCAGCAGCCCCCCTGGGGCCAGGGGGCGGGGGAATGAGCAGTTCTTC
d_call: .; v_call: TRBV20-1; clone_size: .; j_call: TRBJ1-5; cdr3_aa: CSASEGQPLRGNQPQHF; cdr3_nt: TGCAGTGCTAGTGAAGGGCAGCCTCTAAGGGGGAATCAGCCCCAGCATTTT
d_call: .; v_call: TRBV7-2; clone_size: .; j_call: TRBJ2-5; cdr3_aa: CASSSRGGRGETQYF; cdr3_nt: TGTGCCAGCAGCTCGAGGGGGGGACGTGGGGAGACCCAGTACTTC
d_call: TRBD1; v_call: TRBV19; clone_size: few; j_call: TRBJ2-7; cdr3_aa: CASSAGQGTSYEQYF; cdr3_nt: TGTGCCAGTAGTGCCGGACAGGGGACTTCCTACGAGCAGTACTTC
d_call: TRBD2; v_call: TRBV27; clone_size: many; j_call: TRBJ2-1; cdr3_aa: CASSLMPFGSGAYNEQFF; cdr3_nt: TGTGCCAGCAGTTTAATGCCCTTCGGTAGCGGGGCATACAATGAGCAGTTCTTC